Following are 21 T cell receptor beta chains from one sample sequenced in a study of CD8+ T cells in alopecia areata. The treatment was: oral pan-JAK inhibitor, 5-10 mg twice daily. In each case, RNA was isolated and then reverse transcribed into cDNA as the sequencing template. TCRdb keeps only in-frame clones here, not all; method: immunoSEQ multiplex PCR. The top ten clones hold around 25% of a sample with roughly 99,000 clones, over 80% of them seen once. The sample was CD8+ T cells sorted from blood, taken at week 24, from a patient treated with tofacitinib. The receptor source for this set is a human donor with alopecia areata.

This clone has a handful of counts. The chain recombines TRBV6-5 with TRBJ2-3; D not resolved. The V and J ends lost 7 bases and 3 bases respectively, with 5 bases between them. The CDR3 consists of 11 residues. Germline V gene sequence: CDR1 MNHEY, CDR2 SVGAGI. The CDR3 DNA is TGTGCCAGCACCAATACAGATACGCAGTATTTT. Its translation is CASTNTDTQYF.

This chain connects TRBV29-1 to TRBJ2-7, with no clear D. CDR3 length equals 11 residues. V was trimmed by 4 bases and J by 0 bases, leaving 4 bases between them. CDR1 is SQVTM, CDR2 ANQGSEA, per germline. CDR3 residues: CSVGSSYEQYF. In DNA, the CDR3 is TGCAGCGTTGGGAGCTCCTACGAGCAGTACTTC.

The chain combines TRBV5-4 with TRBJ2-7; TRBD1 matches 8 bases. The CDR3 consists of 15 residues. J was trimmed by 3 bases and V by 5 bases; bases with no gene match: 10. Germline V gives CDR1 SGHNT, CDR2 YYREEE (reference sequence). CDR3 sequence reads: CASSSEEGQGYEQYF. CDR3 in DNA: TGTGCCAGCAGTTCTGAAGAAGGACAGGGCTACGAGCAGTACTTC.

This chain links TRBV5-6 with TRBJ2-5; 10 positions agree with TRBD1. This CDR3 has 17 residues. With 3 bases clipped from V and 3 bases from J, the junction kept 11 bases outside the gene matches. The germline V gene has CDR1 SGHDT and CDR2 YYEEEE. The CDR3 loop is CASSYSGTGVREETQYF. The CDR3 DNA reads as TGTGCCAGCAGCTACTCCGGGACAGGGGTCCGGGAAGAGACCCAGTACTTC.

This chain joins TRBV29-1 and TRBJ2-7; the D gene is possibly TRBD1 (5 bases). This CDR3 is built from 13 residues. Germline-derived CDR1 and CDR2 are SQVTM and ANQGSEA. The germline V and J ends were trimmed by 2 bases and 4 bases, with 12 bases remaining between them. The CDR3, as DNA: TGCAGCGTTGAAACAGGTCAGGAGTACGAGCAGTACTTC. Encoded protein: CSVETGQEYEQYF.

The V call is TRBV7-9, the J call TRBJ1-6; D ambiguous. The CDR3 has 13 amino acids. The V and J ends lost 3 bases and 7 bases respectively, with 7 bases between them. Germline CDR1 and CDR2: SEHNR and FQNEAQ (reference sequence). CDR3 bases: TGTGCCAGCAGCTTGGGATACAATTCACCCCTCCACTTT. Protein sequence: CASSLGYNSPLHF.

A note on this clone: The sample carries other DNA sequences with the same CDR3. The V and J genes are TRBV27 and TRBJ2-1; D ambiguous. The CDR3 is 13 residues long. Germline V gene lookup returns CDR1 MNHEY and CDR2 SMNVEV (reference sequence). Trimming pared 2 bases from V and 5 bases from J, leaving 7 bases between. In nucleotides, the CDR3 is TGTGCCAGCAGTTTAGGCAGGAACAATGAGCAGTTCTTC. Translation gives CASSLGRNNEQFF.

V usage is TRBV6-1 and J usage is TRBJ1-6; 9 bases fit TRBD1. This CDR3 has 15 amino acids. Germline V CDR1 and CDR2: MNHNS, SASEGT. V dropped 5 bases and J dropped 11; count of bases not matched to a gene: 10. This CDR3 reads CASSPGTGMDPPLHF. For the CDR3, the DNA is TGTGCCAGCAGTCCCGGGACAGGGATGGATCCACCCCTCCACTTT.

DNA for the CDR3: TGTGCCAGCAGCTTAGGCTCCACGGGGGCTCCCCACGAGCAGTACTTC. Amino acid sequence: CASSLGSTGAPHEQYF. This sequence joins TRBV7-2 and TRBJ2-7; D may match TRBD1 or TRBD2 (6 bases each). V lost 1 base to trimming and J lost 5 bases, with 18 bases between them. The CDR3 sequence is 16 residues long. Germline-derived CDR1 and CDR2 are SGHTA and FQGNSA.

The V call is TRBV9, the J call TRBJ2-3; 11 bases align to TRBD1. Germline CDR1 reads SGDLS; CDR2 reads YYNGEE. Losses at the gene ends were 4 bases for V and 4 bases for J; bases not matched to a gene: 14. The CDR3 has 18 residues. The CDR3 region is CASSSTVRTGGFADTQYF. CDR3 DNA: TGTGCCAGCAGCTCCACCGTCAGGACAGGGGGCTTCGCAGATACGCAGTATTTT.

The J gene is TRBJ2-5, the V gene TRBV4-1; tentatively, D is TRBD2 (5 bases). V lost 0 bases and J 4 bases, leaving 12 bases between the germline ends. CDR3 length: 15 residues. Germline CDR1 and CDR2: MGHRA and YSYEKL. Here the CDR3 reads CASSQDRGPGETQYF. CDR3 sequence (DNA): TGCGCCAGCAGCCAAGATCGAGGGCCTGGAGAGACCCAGTACTTC.

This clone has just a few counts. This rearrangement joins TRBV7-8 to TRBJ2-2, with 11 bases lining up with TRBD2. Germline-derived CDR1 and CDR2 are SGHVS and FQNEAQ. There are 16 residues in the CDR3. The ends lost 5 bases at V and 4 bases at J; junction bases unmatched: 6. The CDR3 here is CASSPSGTSGTGELFF. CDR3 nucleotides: TGTGCCAGCAGCCCGTCCGGGACTAGCGGCACCGGGGAGCTGTTTTTT.

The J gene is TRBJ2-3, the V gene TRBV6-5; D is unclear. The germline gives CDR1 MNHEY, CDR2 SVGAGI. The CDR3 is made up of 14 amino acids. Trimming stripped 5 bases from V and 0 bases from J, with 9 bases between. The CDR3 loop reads CASSPDTSTDTQYF. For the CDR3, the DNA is TGTGCCAGCAGTCCAGACACTAGCACAGATACGCAGTATTTT.

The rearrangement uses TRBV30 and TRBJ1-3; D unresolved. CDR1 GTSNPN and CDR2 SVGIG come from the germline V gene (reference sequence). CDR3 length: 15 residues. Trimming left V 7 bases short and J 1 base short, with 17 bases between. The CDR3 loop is CALKLLRVSGNTIYF. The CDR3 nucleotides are TGTGCCTTGAAACTCTTACGGGTATCTGGAAACACCATATATTTT.

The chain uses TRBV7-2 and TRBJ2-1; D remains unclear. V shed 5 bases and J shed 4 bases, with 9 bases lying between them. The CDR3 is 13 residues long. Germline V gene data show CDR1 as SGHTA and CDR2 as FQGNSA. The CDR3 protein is CASSPDGYNEQFF. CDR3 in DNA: TGTGCCAGCAGCCCAGACGGGTACAATGAGCAGTTCTTC. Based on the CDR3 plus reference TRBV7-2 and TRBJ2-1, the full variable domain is GAGVSQSPSNKVTEKGKDVELRCDPISGHTALYWYRQSLGQGLEFLIYFQGNSAPDKSGLPSDRFSAERTGGSVSTLTIQRTQQEDSAVYLCASSPDGYNEQFFGPGTRLTVL.

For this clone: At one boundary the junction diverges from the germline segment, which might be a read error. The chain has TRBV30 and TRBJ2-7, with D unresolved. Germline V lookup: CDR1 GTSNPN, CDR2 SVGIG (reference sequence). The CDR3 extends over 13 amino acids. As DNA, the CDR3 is TGTGCCTGGAGCTATGGCAGTACCTACGGGCAGTACTTC. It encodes CAWSYGSTYGQYF.

The CDR3 bases are TGTGCCAGTAGTATGGACTATCCAGATACGCAGTATTTT. Its protein is CASSMDYPDTQYF. The chain recombines TRBV19 with TRBJ2-3; maybe TRBD2 (6 bases). Trimming took 3 bases from V and 4 from J, leaving 8 bases between them. This CDR3 region has 13 residues. The germline CDR1 and CDR2 sequences are LNHDA and SQIVND (reference sequence). Supplemented by reference TRBV19 and TRBJ2-3, the full variable domain reads DGGITQSPKYLFRKEGQNVTLSCEQNLNHDAMYWYRQDPGQGLRLIYYSQIVNDFQKGDIAEGYSVSREKKESFPLTVTSAQKNPTAFYLCASSMDYPDTQYFGPGTRLTVL.

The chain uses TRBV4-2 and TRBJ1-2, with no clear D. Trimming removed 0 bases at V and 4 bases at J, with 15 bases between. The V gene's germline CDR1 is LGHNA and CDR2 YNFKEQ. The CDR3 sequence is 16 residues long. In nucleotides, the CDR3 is TGTGCCAGCAGCCAAGAGGCCTCTAGTTCGATCTATGGCTACACCTTC. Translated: CASSQEASSSIYGYTF.

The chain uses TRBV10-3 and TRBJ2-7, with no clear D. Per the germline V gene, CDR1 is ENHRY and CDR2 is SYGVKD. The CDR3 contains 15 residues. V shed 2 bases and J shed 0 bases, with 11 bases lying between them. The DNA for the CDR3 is TGTGCCATCAGTGAGCGGCAGCCGAGCTCCTACGAGCAGTACTTC. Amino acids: CAISERQPSSYEQYF.

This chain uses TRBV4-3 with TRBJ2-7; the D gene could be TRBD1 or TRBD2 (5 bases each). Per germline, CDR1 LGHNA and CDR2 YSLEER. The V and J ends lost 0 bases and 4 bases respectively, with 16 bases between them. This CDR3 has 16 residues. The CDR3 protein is CASSQDYSGPSYEQYF. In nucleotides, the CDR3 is TGCGCCAGCAGCCAAGACTACTCGGGACCGAGTTACGAGCAGTACTTC.

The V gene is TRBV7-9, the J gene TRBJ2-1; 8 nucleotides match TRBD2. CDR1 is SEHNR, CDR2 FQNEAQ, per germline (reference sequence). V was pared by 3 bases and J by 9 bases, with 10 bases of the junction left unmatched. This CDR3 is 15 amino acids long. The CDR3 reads CASSFMTSVAGEQFF. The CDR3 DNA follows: TGTGCCAGCAGCTTTATGACTAGCGTAGCAGGTGAGCAGTTCTTC.